One and the same sample provided the 29 T cell receptor beta chains below, sequenced in a study of blood T cells in healthy people across ages. A sample-barcoded 5' primer and a J-beta primer mix were used in a second PCR of about 6 to 11 cycles. TCRdb re-derived calls from the 5' RACE reads in MiXCR, one entry per CDR3 protein. Here the sample spans 850,000 to 1,000,000 distinct CDR3 sequences, roughly 50% being singletons. The source material was blood. Receptors originate from a young man in good health.

About this clonotype itself: A much larger clone is a single base away; this may be a read error. The V call is TRBV7-9, the J call TRBJ1-2; D unclear. The V gene's germline CDR1 is SEHNR and CDR2 FQNEAQ (reference sequence). The CDR3 consists of 13 residues. The CDR3 is CAGSLEQLYGYTF. CDR3 nucleotides: TGTGCCGGCAGCTTAGAACAGCTCTATGGCTACACCTTC.

The sample holds a few counts of this clonotype. CDR3 DNA: TGCAGCGTTAGTTGGGGGGAGACCCAGTACTTC. Encoded protein: CSVSWGETQYF. The chain employs TRBV29-1 and TRBJ2-5; TRBD1 or TRBD2 may be the D gene (5 bases each). The CDR3 has 11 residues. The V gene's germline CDR1 is SQVTM and CDR2 ANQGSEA. V lost 5 bases, J lost 5 bases, and 9 bases lay in between.

V gene TRBV7-2 combines with J gene TRBJ2-3; D uncertain. V was trimmed by 5 bases and J by 2 bases, leaving 11 bases between them. CDR3 size: 14 residues. Germline CDR1 reads SGHTA; CDR2 reads FQGNSA. The CDR3 DNA reads as TGTGCCAGCAGCCATGACTTTCCCACAGATACGCAGTATTTT. Its translation is CASSHDFPTDTQYF.

The chain is built from TRBV4-1 and TRBJ2-7; D is tentatively TRBD1 or TRBD2 (5 bases each). The V gene's germline CDR1 is MGHRA and CDR2 YSYEKL. The CDR3 length is 14 residues. V shed 1 base and J shed 6 bases, with 13 bases lying between them. CDR3 region: CASSQGYGTSEQYF. CDR3 in DNA: TGCGCCAGCAGCCAAGGCTATGGGACCTCCGAGCAGTACTTC.

This CDR3 reads CASSPTRSAGYNEQFF. CDR3 DNA: TGTGCCAGCAGTCCAACCCGCTCCGCGGGGTACAATGAGCAGTTCTTC. The V call is TRBV12-3 or TRBV12-4, the J call TRBJ2-1; the D gene is possibly TRBD2 (6 bases). Trimming removed 5 bases at V and 4 bases at J, with 18 bases between. The CDR3 contains 16 residues.

The chain recombines TRBV27 with TRBJ2-7; the match to TRBD2 covers 11 bases. CDR3 length: 17 residues. Germline CDR1 and CDR2: MNHEY and SMNVEV (reference sequence). V dropped 5 bases and J dropped 3; count of bases not matched to a gene: 12. CDR3 nucleotide sequence: TGTGCCAGCAGTCCAAAAGCAGGGACTAGCGGAATCTACGAGCAGTACTTC. This encodes CASSPKAGTSGIYEQYF.

With regard to this clonotype: One end of the junction fails to match germline, which may point to a read error. The chain carries TRBV7-8 and TRBJ2-1; TRBD2 matches at 7 bases. Germline values: CDR1 SGHVS, CDR2 FQNEAQ. This CDR3 has 16 amino acids. The CDR3 region has the DNA TGTGCCAGCAGATTAGGGTGGGGGGGCTCCTACAATGAGCAGTTCTTC. It encodes CASRLGWGGSYNEQFF.

V and J are TRBV6-1 and TRBJ1-5, with D tentatively TRBD1 (5 bases). Per germline, CDR1 MNHNS and CDR2 SASEGT. This CDR3 has 15 amino acids. The V and J ends lost 7 bases and 7 bases respectively, with 20 bases between them. The CDR3 DNA follows: TGTGCCAGCAAGGGGTTGCGGGGGGTACGGCAGCCCCAGCATTTT. As protein: CASKGLRGVRQPQHF.

This clonotype appeared a few times. The chain carries TRBV10-3 and TRBJ2-1; D call uncertain. With 8 bases removed from V and 9 bases from J, the gap between germline ends came to 8 bases. The CDR3 is 10 amino acids. In germline, CDR1 is ENHRY, CDR2 SYGVKD. The CDR3 sequence: CAIGTAEQFF. CDR3 bases: TGTGCCATCGGTACCGCTGAGCAGTTCTTC.

There are a few counts of this clonotype. This rearrangement joins TRBV3-1 to TRBJ1-2; D gene unclear. This CDR3 comprises 14 residues. Trimming shortened V by 4 bases and J by 7 bases, and 16 bases separated the two germline ends. CDR1 is LGHDT and CDR2 is YNNKEL in the germline V gene (reference sequence). The CDR3 region is CASSPRSAQAGYTF. The DNA of the CDR3 is TGTGCCAGCAGCCCGCGATCGGCCCAGGCTGGCTACACCTTC.

J is TRBJ2-3 and V is TRBV7-9, with 7 positions matching TRBD1. Unmatched junction bases numbered 4, after V lost 3 bases and J lost 1 base. The CDR3 length is 15 residues. Germline loops: CDR1 SEHNR, CDR2 FQNEAQ (reference sequence). The CDR3 DNA is TGTGCCAGCAGCTTGGACAGGAGTGGCACAGATACGCAGTATTTT. This encodes CASSLDRSGTDTQYF.

This chain connects TRBV4-1 to TRBJ2-1; D perhaps matches TRBD1 (6 bases). Germline CDR1 is MGHRA and CDR2 is YSYEKL. V lost 1 base, J lost 4 bases, and 14 bases lay in between. The CDR3 totals 16 residues. The CDR3, as DNA: TGCGCCAGCAGCCAAGGTACAGGGCAGTCGTACAATGAGCAGTTCTTC. Translating gives CASSQGTGQSYNEQFF.

The chain has TRBV20-1 and TRBJ2-1, with TRBD2 matching 7 bases. J gave up 7 bases and V 4 bases, and 7 bases lay outside the gene matches. CDR3 length: 13 amino acids. Germline CDR1 is DFQATT and CDR2 is SNEGSKA (reference sequence). The CDR3 is CSAIAGGRNEQFF. The CDR3 region has the DNA TGCAGTGCTATAGCTGGCGGGAGAAATGAGCAGTTCTTC.

Details on this clonotype: At one end the junction does not follow the germline gene, possibly because of a read error. This chain links TRBV5-6 with TRBJ2-7; 8 bases match TRBD1. CDR3 length: 17 residues. Germline CDR1 SGHDT, CDR2 YYEEEE. CDR3: CVSSPRHRTGYTYEQYF. Here the CDR3 DNA reads TGTGTCAGCAGCCCTAGACACCGGACAGGGTACACCTACGAGCAGTACTTC.

CDR3 nucleotides: TGTGCCAGCAGCCATTTAGGGTACGAGCAGTACTTC. This encodes CASSHLGYEQYF. V gene TRBV3-1 combines with J gene TRBJ2-7; D unclear. Germline V CDR1 and CDR2: LGHDT, YNNKEL (reference sequence). The CDR3 extends over 12 amino acids. The V and J ends lost 3 bases and 4 bases respectively, with 7 bases between them.

The chain couples TRBV3-1 to TRBJ2-1; possible D gene TRBD1, 5 bases. Germline V gene lookup returns CDR1 LGHDT and CDR2 YNNKEL (reference sequence). The CDR3 runs to 15 residues. The V gene lost 0 bases and the J gene lost 1 base, with 7 bases spanning the gap. The CDR3, as DNA: TGTGCCAGCAGCCAAGAAGGGGTATCCTACAATGAGCAGTTCTTC. Residues: CASSQEGVSYNEQFF.

This chain connects TRBV7-9 to TRBJ1-1, with 7 nucleotides matching TRBD1. Germline V lookup: CDR1 SEHNR, CDR2 FQNEAQ (reference sequence). The CDR3 totals 16 residues. With V trimmed by 2 bases and J by 5 bases, 11 bases remained unmatched. CDR3 sequence (DNA): TGTGCCAGCAGCTTAAAGGGGGAAGGGGGCGCGACTGAAGCTTTCTTT. Amino acids: CASSLKGEGGATEAFF.

V and J are TRBV27 and TRBJ2-2; D remains unclear. The V end was cut by 4 bases, the J end by 7 bases, with 10 bases between. CDR1 and CDR2 (germline): MNHEY, SMNVEV (reference sequence). This CDR3 comprises 13 residues. In DNA form, the CDR3 reads TGTGCCAGCAGTTCCCCTGGTGGCGGGGAGCTGTTTTTT. It encodes CASSSPGGGELFF.

The V and J genes are TRBV27 and TRBJ2-2; D is possibly TRBD2 (5 bases). Germline V lookup: CDR1 MNHEY, CDR2 SMNVEV (reference sequence). This CDR3 spans 13 amino acids. Trimming took 7 bases from V and 5 from J, leaving 11 bases between them. As DNA, the CDR3 is TGTGCCAGCACCCAGACGGGGACCGGGGAGCTGTTTTTT. It yields the protein CASTQTGTGELFF.

The chain joins TRBV2 to TRBJ1-4, with 7 bases matching TRBD1. Per germline, CDR1 SNHLY and CDR2 FYNNEI. After removal of 11 bases from V and 8 bases from J, the junction contained 14 bases not matched to a gene. The CDR3 spans 14 residues. For the CDR3, the DNA is TGTGCCTCTCTCCAGGGGGGCTGGGGAGAAAAACTGTTTTTT. Amino acids: CASLQGGWGEKLFF.

This chain connects TRBV5-5 to TRBJ2-1; tentative D call: TRBD2 (6 bases). V lost 0 bases, J lost 6 bases, and 22 bases lay in between. CDR1 is SGHKS and CDR2 is YYEKEE in the germline V gene (reference sequence). This CDR3 comprises 18 residues. DNA for the CDR3: TGTGCCAGCAGCTTGGCCGGGACTGGCGGGGTCTTGGCCAATGAGCAGTTCTTC. Its translation: CASSLAGTGGVLANEQFF.

In its sample, this clonotype was seen a few times. The chain has TRBV9 and TRBJ2-3, with D perhaps TRBD1 or TRBD2 (5 bases each). The V gene lost 0 bases and the J gene lost 2 bases, with 7 bases spanning the gap. Germline V gene lookup returns CDR1 SGDLS and CDR2 YYNGEE. The CDR3 loop spans 14 amino acids. For the CDR3, the DNA is TGTGCCAGCAGCGTAGGGGGGAACACAGATACGCAGTATTTT. Translation gives CASSVGGNTDTQYF.

This clonotype has a handful of counts. The V gene is TRBV12-3 or TRBV12-4, the J gene TRBJ2-1; no clear D. The V gene lost 1 base and the J gene lost 9 bases, with 10 bases spanning the gap. The length of the CDR3 is 13 residues. CDR3 coding DNA: TGTGCCAGCAGTTTAGGGCTAGGCGGTGAGCAGTTCTTC. Amino acid sequence: CASSLGLGGEQFF.

This clonotype has only a few counts. This sequence joins TRBV7-2 and TRBJ1-4; D unclear. V gave up 5 bases and J gave up 3 bases, with 19 bases separating them. The CDR3 has 17 residues. Germline V lookup: CDR1 SGHTA, CDR2 FQGNSA. The CDR3 DNA is TGTGCCAGCAGCACTAGGTTGGGGAGAGCTGCTAATGAAAAACTGTTTTTT. Translated, it gives CASSTRLGRAANEKLFF.

This clonotype came up many times. This chain connects TRBV28 to TRBJ2-7, with 10 nucleotides matching TRBD1. Germline lookup yields CDR1 MDHEN and CDR2 SYDVKM. The CDR3 consists of 13 residues. V lost 8 bases, J lost 1 base, and 2 bases stayed unmatched. The CDR3 region has the DNA TGTGCCAGCGGGACAGGGGTATCCTACGAGCAGTACTTC. Protein product: CASGTGVSYEQYF.

This clonotype has more than one count but fewer than ten. This chain joins TRBV5-1 and TRBJ2-1; 7 bases map to TRBD1. Germline V lookup: CDR1 SGHRS, CDR2 YFSETQ. J gave up 3 bases and V 1 base, and 7 bases lay outside the gene matches. This CDR3 has 16 residues. CDR3 sequence (DNA): TGCGCCAGCAGCTTGTGGACAGGAGATTTCTACAATGAGCAGTTCTTC. Protein sequence: CASSLWTGDFYNEQFF.

This clonotype was detected once. The rearrangement uses TRBV6-5 and TRBJ1-5; the D gene is possibly TRBD1 (6 bases). This CDR3 spans 13 amino acids. Trimming shortened V by 5 bases and J by 4 bases, and 9 bases separated the two germline ends. Per germline, CDR1 MNHEY and CDR2 SVGAGI. The CDR3 coding sequence is TGTGCCAGCAGTGACCAGGGGAATCAGCCCCAGCATTTT. It yields the protein CASSDQGNQPQHF.

The chain is built from TRBV20-1 and TRBJ2-7, with D maybe TRBD2 (6 bases). This CDR3 has 16 amino acids. Germline V lookup: CDR1 DFQATT, CDR2 SNEGSKA (reference sequence). With 7 bases removed from V and 4 bases from J, the gap between germline ends came to 26 bases. CDR3 nucleotide sequence: TGCAGTGTTCAACTCCCTACTCTAGCGAACCTATACGAGCAGTACTTC. Protein: CSVQLPTLANLYEQYF.

This clonotype is a singleton in its sample. A much more abundant neighbour one base away suggests this may be a read error. The V and J genes are TRBV6-2 or TRBV6-3 and TRBJ2-1; 10 bases agree with TRBD2. CDR1 MNHEY and CDR2 SVGEGT come from the germline V gene. This CDR3 has 19 amino acids. The V gene end was trimmed by 3 bases and the J gene end by 3 bases; junction bases not matched to a gene: 14. The CDR3 region is CASSYDSGSGGVVYNEQFF. DNA of the CDR3: TGTGCCAGCAGTTATGATTCCGGGAGCGGGGGGGTCGTCTACAATGAGCAGTTCTTC.